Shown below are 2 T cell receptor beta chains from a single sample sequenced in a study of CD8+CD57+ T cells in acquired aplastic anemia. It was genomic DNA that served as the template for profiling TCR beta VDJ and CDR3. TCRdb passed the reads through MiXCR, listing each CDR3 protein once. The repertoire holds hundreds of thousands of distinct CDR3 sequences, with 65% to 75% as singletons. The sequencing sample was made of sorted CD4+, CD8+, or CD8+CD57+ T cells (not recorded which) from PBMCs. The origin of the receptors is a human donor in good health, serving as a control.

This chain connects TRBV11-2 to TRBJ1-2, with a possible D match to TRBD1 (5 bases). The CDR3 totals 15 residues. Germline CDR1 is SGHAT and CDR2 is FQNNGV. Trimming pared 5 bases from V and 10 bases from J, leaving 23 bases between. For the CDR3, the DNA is TGTGCCAGCAGCCCCCTAGGCGCTTTGTCCGGGGCCTACACCTTC. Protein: CASSPLGALSGAYTF.

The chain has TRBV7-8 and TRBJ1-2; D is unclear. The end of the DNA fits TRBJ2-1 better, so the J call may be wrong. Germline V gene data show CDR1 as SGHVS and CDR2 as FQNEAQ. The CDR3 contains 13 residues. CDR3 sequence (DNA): TGTGCCAGCAGCATAGAGAGGTACAATGAGCAGTTCTTC. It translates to CASSIERYNEQFF.